The 31 T cell receptor beta chains listed next were all sequenced from one sample in a study of OX40 agonist ivuxolimab in advanced cancers. Measured with immunoSEQ multiplex PCR; TCRdb has only the in-frame clones, and not every one. The sample contains under 70,000 clones, about nine tenths of which appear only once. This sample comprised CD4+ or CD8+ T cells sorted from blood, obtained in a trial of the OX40 agonist ivuxolimab. The receptor set was obtained from an adult with an advanced solid tumor such as melanoma, head and neck, liver or kidney cancer.

The rearrangement uses TRBV5-1 and TRBJ2-1; 7 nucleotides line up with TRBD2. Germline loops: CDR1 SGHRS, CDR2 YFSETQ. The CDR3 is 15 residues long. Trimming removed 4 bases from V and 2 bases from J; junction bases left unmatched: 6. The CDR3 DNA reads as TGCGCCAGCAGCCCTCTAGCGGACACCTACAATGAGCAGTTCTTC. This gives the protein CASSPLADTYNEQFF.

The rearrangement uses TRBV14 and TRBJ2-1; 7 bases fit TRBD2. This CDR3 is built from 17 residues. The germline gives CDR1 SGHDN, CDR2 FVKESK. The V gene end was trimmed by 0 bases and the J gene end by 3 bases; junction bases not matched to a gene: 8. CDR3 DNA: TGTGCCAGCAGCCAAGATATGGGAGGGCTCATCTACAATGAGCAGTTCTTC. As protein: CASSQDMGGLIYNEQFF. Drawing the rest from reference TRBV14 and TRBJ2-1, the complete variable domain is EAGVTQFPSHSVIEKGQTVTLRCDPISGHDNLYWYRRVMGKEIKFLLHFVKESKQDESGMPNNRFLAERTGGTYSTLKVQPAELEDSGVYFCASSQDMGGLIYNEQFFGPGTRLTVL.

The chain joins TRBV25-1 to TRBJ2-5, with 7 bases matching TRBD1. This CDR3 region has 15 residues. The V gene end was trimmed by 4 bases and the J gene end by 6 bases; junction bases not matched to a gene: 11. The V gene's germline CDR1 is MGHDK and CDR2 SYGVNS. DNA for the CDR3: TGTGCCAGCAGTGTTGGGACAGCAGCCTTTCAGACCCAGTACTTC. It yields the protein CASSVGTAAFQTQYF.

The gene calls are TRBV28 and TRBJ1-2; D gene uncertain. Germline assignment: CDR1 MDHEN and CDR2 SYDVKM. The CDR3 totals 12 residues. V lost 4 bases and J lost 3, with 6 bases in between. CDR3 residues: CASSYLYYGYTF. CDR3 DNA: TGTGCCAGCAGTTACTTGTACTATGGCTACACCTTC.

The chain joins TRBV19 to TRBJ2-3; D remains unclear. There are 16 residues in the CDR3. V was shortened by 5 bases and J by 1 base, with 16 bases between the two germline ends. Germline loops: CDR1 LNHDA, CDR2 SQIVND (reference sequence). Here the CDR3 reads CASSPQFNGGTDTQYF. DNA for the CDR3: TGTGCCAGTAGTCCACAGTTCAATGGGGGCACAGATACGCAGTATTTT.

This clone was observed a handful of times. This CDR3 is CASSLALEGQLFF. CDR3 in DNA: TGTGCCAGCAGTTTGGCTTTGGAGGGGCAACTGTTTTTT. V gene TRBV6-6 combines with J gene TRBJ1-4; a weak D match, TRBD1 (5 bases). CDR1 MNHNY and CDR2 SVGAGI come from the germline V gene (reference sequence). V shed 4 bases and J shed 12 bases, with 15 bases lying between them. The CDR3 consists of 13 residues.

J is TRBJ1-4 and V is TRBV5-1, with D perhaps TRBD1 (5 bases). Trimming took 0 bases from V and 2 from J, leaving 14 bases between them. Germline V gene lookup returns CDR1 SGHRS and CDR2 YFSETQ. The CDR3 totals 17 residues. The CDR3 DNA follows: TGCGCCAGCAGCTTGGGTGGGGCCCTTGTGACTAATGAAAAACTGTTTTTT. This codes for CASSLGGALVTNEKLFF.

This chain connects TRBV9 to TRBJ2-7, with D tentatively TRBD1 or TRBD2 (5 bases each). The CDR3 has 14 residues. The germline V gene encodes CDR1 SGDLS and CDR2 YYNGEE. The V end lost 0 bases, the J end lost 1 base, and 8 bases lay between the germline ends. CDR3 loop: CASSVDGASYEQYF. CDR3 DNA: TGTGCCAGCAGCGTAGACGGGGCTTCCTACGAGCAGTACTTC.

This sequence joins TRBV9 and TRBJ2-3; perhaps TRBD2 as D (5 bases). Trimming took off 0 bases at V and 4 bases at J, with 12 bases between the two ends. Germline loops: CDR1 SGDLS, CDR2 YYNGEE. The CDR3 sequence is 15 residues long. For the CDR3, the DNA is TGTGCCAGCAGCGTAGAGGGAGTTTCCTCAGATACGCAGTATTTT. Its translation is CASSVEGVSSDTQYF.

V and J are TRBV9 and TRBJ2-5, with D possibly being TRBD2 (5 bases). The V gene lost 4 bases and the J gene lost 1 base, with 14 bases spanning the gap. The CDR3 length is 15 residues. Germline values: CDR1 SGDLS, CDR2 YYNGEE. The CDR3 loop is CASSPDGGVQETQYF. The CDR3 DNA sequence: TGTGCCAGCAGCCCCGACGGAGGAGTCCAAGAGACCCAGTACTTC. Looking up the rest from reference TRBV9 and TRBJ2-5 gives the full variable domain: DSGVTQTPKHLITATGQRVTLRCSPRSGDLSVYWYQQSLDQGLQFLIQYYNGEERAKGNILERFSAQQFPDLHSELNLSSLELGDSALYFCASSPDGGVQETQYFGPGTRLLVL.

This chain connects TRBV4-2 to TRBJ1-1; D possibly corresponds to TRBD1 (6 bases). Per germline, CDR1 LGHNA and CDR2 YNFKEQ. Trimming cost V 0 bases and J 11 bases, with 19 bases left between them. The CDR3 has 15 amino acids. The CDR3 protein is CASSQEGGGGSRAFF. The CDR3 nucleotides are TGTGCCAGCAGCCAAGAAGGAGGGGGAGGATCGAGGGCTTTCTTT.

The V gene is TRBV2, the J gene TRBJ1-4; 10 nucleotides line up with TRBD1. Germline-derived CDR1 and CDR2 are SNHLY and FYNNEI. The J segment lost 7 bases and the V segment lost 6 bases, leaving 5 bases of the junction unmatched. The CDR3 extends over 14 amino acids. The CDR3 nucleotides read TGTGCCAGCAGCGCCGGGACAGGGGCTGAAAAACTGTTTTTT. Translated: CASSAGTGAEKLFF.

The V and J genes are TRBV18 and TRBJ1-5; D unresolved. Per the germline V gene, CDR1 is KGHSH and CDR2 is LQKENI. The CDR3 runs to 15 residues. Trimming removed 5 bases at V and 1 base at J, with 12 bases between. The CDR3 DNA follows: TGTGCCAGCTCAGCCCAGGAGGTGAGCAATCAGCCCCAGCATTTT. Its protein product is CASSAQEVSNQPQHF.

The V and J genes are TRBV5-6 and TRBJ1-2; no definite D call. CDR3 size: 12 residues. The germline V and J ends were trimmed by 4 bases and 3 bases, with 7 bases remaining between them. Germline values: CDR1 SGHDT, CDR2 YYEEEE. The CDR3 reads CASSPGDYGYTF. Written as DNA, the CDR3 is TGTGCCAGCAGCCCCGGGGACTATGGCTACACCTTC.

The chain employs TRBV19 and TRBJ2-7; 8 nucleotides agree with TRBD2. Germline loops: CDR1 LNHDA, CDR2 SQIVND (reference sequence). The CDR3 is made up of 16 amino acids. V shed 6 bases and J 1 base; nucleotides not matched to a gene: 11. CDR3 nucleotides: TGTGCCAGTAGACCGAGGACCGGGAGGGCTTCCTACGAGCAGTACTTC. This gives the protein CASRPRTGRASYEQYF.

This clone was recorded once. The V call is TRBV28, the J call TRBJ2-2; maybe TRBD1 (8 bases). The CDR3 length is 15 residues. CDR1 MDHEN and CDR2 SYDVKM come from the germline V gene. V was clipped by 3 bases and J by 5 bases, with 13 bases between them. The CDR3 nucleotides read TGTGCCAGCAGTTTGTCACAGGGGGGGACCGGGGAGCTGTTTTTT. Protein: CASSLSQGGTGELFF. The full variable domain, completed using reference TRBV28 and TRBJ2-2, is DVKVTQSSRYLVKRTGEKVFLECVQDMDHENMFWYRQDPGLGLRLIYFSYDVKMKEKGDIPEGYSVSREKKERFSLILESASTNQTSMYLCASSLSQGGTGELFFGEGSRLTVL.

V is TRBV5-6 and J is TRBJ1-2; a possible D gene is TRBD1 (6 bases). V was pared by 4 bases and J by 4 bases, with 14 bases between. CDR1 is SGHDT, CDR2 YYEEEE, per germline. This CDR3 has 14 amino acids. Written as DNA, the CDR3 is TGTGCCAGCAGCGAGACAGGTCCGCGCTATGGCTACACCTTC. Its translation: CASSETGPRYGYTF.

This chain connects TRBV28 to TRBJ2-5; 8 bases are a match to TRBD2. V shed 2 bases and J 4 bases; nucleotides not matched to a gene: 6. CDR1 and CDR2 from the germline V gene are MDHEN and SYDVKM. This CDR3 has 15 residues. The CDR3: CASSLGRGARETQYF. In DNA form, the CDR3 reads TGTGCCAGCAGTTTAGGGCGGGGGGCCAGAGAGACCCAGTACTTC.

The V and J genes are TRBV15 and TRBJ1-1, with 8 bases aligning to TRBD1. The length of the CDR3 is 15 residues. The trim removed 1 base at V and 2 bases at J, leaving 3 bases unmatched. Per the germline V gene, CDR1 is LNHNV and CDR2 is YYDKDF (reference sequence). CDR3 sequence reads: CATSRGGTGNTEAFF. The CDR3 DNA reads TGTGCCACCAGCAGAGGAGGGACAGGTAACACTGAAGCTTTCTTT.

This clone was counted a few times. CDR3 loop: CASRRGGTSFTDTQYF. CDR3 DNA sequence: TGTGCCAGTAGGAGAGGCGGGACTAGCTTCACAGATACGCAGTATTTT. The gene calls are TRBV19 and TRBJ2-3, with 9 bases identical to TRBD2. J was trimmed by 2 bases and V by 6 bases; bases with no gene match: 9. Germline CDR1 and CDR2: LNHDA and SQIVND (reference sequence). The CDR3 has 16 amino acids.

V usage is TRBV5-4 and J usage is TRBJ1-3; 9 nucleotides match TRBD1. Germline CDR1 is SGHNT and CDR2 is YYREEE (reference sequence). V dropped 1 base and J dropped 4; count of bases not matched to a gene: 6. The CDR3 is 16 residues long. The CDR3 loop is CASSLLDRGSGNTIYF. For the CDR3, the DNA is TGTGCCAGCAGCTTGTTGGACAGGGGTTCCGGAAACACCATATATTTT. The full variable domain, in which reference TRBV5-4 and TRBJ1-3 provide the parts outside the CDR3, is ETGVTQSPTHLIKTRGQQVTLRCSSQSGHNTVSWYQQALGQGPQFIFQYYREEENGRGNFPPRFSGLQFPNYSSELNVNALELDDSALYLCASSLLDRGSGNTIYFGEGSWLTVV.

This rearrangement joins TRBV28 to TRBJ2-7; D is tentatively TRBD1 or TRBD2 (6 bases each). The CDR3 is 14 amino acids. Germline V lookup: CDR1 MDHEN, CDR2 SYDVKM. The V gene lost 7 bases and the J gene lost 5 bases, with 18 bases spanning the gap. CDR3 nucleotides: TGTGCCAGCAACCAACAGGGACTTGGGAACGAGCAGTACTTC. Encoded protein: CASNQQGLGNEQYF.

This sequence joins TRBV19 and TRBJ2-5; D is ambiguous. Germline CDR1 is LNHDA and CDR2 is SQIVND (reference sequence). This CDR3 contains 15 residues. The V gene lost 1 base and the J gene lost 2 bases, with 11 bases spanning the gap. The CDR3 DNA sequence: TGTGCCAGTAGTATAGGGAAGGCAGTACAAGAGACCCAGTACTTC. Its protein is CASSIGKAVQETQYF.

The V and J genes are TRBV18 and TRBJ1-1; 8 bases align to TRBD1. The CDR3 extends over 14 amino acids. Germline CDR1 is KGHSH and CDR2 is LQKENI. J was trimmed by 4 bases and V by 4 bases; bases with no gene match: 5. CDR3 residues: CASSLQGVGTEAFF. The CDR3 DNA is TGTGCCAGCTCACTACAGGGGGTCGGCACTGAAGCTTTCTTT.

This clone has only one observation. The chain combines TRBV2 with TRBJ2-3, with 7 bases fitting TRBD2. The CDR3 runs 14 residues. J gave up 0 bases and V 5 bases, and 2 bases lay outside the gene matches. CDR1 SNHLY and CDR2 FYNNEI come from the germline V gene. The CDR3 loop reads CASSFSGSTDTQYF. In DNA, the CDR3 is TGTGCCAGCAGTTTTAGCGGGAGCACAGATACGCAGTATTTT.

The sample holds a few counts of this clone. CDR3 loop: CASSRQGLGPGELFF. CDR3 DNA sequence: TGTGCCAGCAGCCGACAGGGCCTCGGACCCGGGGAGCTGTTTTTT. This sequence joins TRBV6-1 and TRBJ2-2; 7 nucleotides align to TRBD1. This CDR3 contains 15 residues. Germline CDR1 reads MNHNS; CDR2 reads SASEGT. The V segment lost 6 bases and the J segment 6 bases; nucleotides outside the gene matches: 10.

The chain links TRBV28 to TRBJ2-5, with 8 bases lining up with TRBD1. The DNA end lines up better with TRBJ2-7; the J call may be wrong. CDR1 and CDR2 (germline): MDHEN, SYDVKM. The CDR3 sequence is 15 residues long. The CDR3: CASNSRTGNSYEQYF. CDR3 nucleotide sequence: TGTGCCAGCAATTCACGGACAGGGAACTCCTACGAGCAGTACTTC.

This rearrangement joins TRBV7-2 to TRBJ2-5, with a tentative D call TRBD1 (5 bases). This CDR3 comprises 15 residues. V lost 5 bases to trimming and J lost 3 bases, with 16 bases between them. Germline V lookup: CDR1 SGHTA, CDR2 FQGNSA. CDR3 bases: TGTGCCAGCAGCCCCACCTGGACACGTAAAGAGACCCAGTACTTC. Amino acid sequence: CASSPTWTRKETQYF.

This clone occurred once. The V and J genes are TRBV7-2 and TRBJ2-3; 11 nucleotides align to TRBD2. V was pared by 4 bases and J by 0 bases, with 3 bases of the junction left unmatched. This CDR3 comprises 16 residues. CDR1 is SGHTA and CDR2 is FQGNSA in the germline V gene. The CDR3 nucleotides are TGTGCCAGCAGCTACCGACTAGCGGGGAGCACAGATACGCAGTATTTT. It codes for CASSYRLAGSTDTQYF.

J is TRBJ1-3 and V is TRBV29-1; the D gene is possibly TRBD1 (6 bases). V lost 2 bases and J 0 bases, leaving 11 bases between the germline ends. Germline V gene lookup returns CDR1 SQVTM and CDR2 ANQGSEA. The CDR3 loop spans 15 amino acids. CDR3 region: CSVEKGGGSGNTIYF. The CDR3, as DNA: TGCAGCGTTGAAAAGGGGGGGGGCTCTGGAAACACCATATATTTT.

The chain employs TRBV6-6 and TRBJ2-7; D not resolved. Trimming removed 8 bases from V and 5 bases from J, with 13 bases in between. This CDR3 spans 12 amino acids. Germline CDR1 and CDR2: MNHNY and SVGAGI (reference sequence). The CDR3 DNA reads TGTGCCAGCTATAATGGGGTCCACGAGCAGTACTTC. Translation: CASYNGVHEQYF.